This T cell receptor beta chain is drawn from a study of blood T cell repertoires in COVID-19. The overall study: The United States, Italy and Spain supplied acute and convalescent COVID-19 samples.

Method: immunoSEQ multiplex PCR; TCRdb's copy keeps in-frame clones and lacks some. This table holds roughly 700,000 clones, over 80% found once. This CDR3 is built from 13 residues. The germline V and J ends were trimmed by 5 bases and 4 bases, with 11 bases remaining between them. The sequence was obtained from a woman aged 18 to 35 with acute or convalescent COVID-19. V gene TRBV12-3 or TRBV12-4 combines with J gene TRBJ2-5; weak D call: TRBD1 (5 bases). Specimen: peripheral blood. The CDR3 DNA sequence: TGTGCCAGCAGTAATAACAGGAGAGAGACCCAGTACTTC. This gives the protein CASSNNRRETQYF.